These T cell receptor beta chains were read from a single sample in a study of PD-1 blockade in classical Hodgkin lymphoma. Only in-frame clones appear in the TCRdb table, and some are missing; sequencing was by immunoSEQ multiplex PCR. The repertoire holds approximately 9,300 clones, 74% seen once, with less than 5% in the top ten. The sample here was CD4+ T cells from blood, taken at baseline. Receptors were obtained from a human donor with classical Hodgkin lymphoma. CDR3s include the opening cysteine and the closing phenylalanine or tryptophan. The order of the fields is D gene, V gene, clone size, J gene, CDR3 protein, CDR3 DNA. The D gene is left open where the match is weak. Clone size is not always given. Where it is, it says once, few, many or a class for expanded clones.

.	TRBV5-1	once	TRBJ2-2	CASSYRETGELFF	TGCGCCAGCAGCTACAGAGAAACCGGGGAGCTGTTTTTT
TRBD2	TRBV5-5	.	TRBJ2-5	CASSPPGLAAETQYF	TGTGCCAGCAGCCCCCCGGGACTAGCGGCAGAGACCCAGTACTTC
TRBD1	TRBV5-1	.	TRBJ2-7	CASSQDRGTYEQYF	TGCGCCAGCAGTCAGGACAGGGGCACCTACGAGCAGTACTTC
TRBD2	TRBV12-5	.	TRBJ2-1	CASGTAIAGVHNEQFF	TGTGCTAGTGGGACCGCCATAGCGGGAGTACACAATGAGCAGTTCTTC
TRBD2	TRBV5-5	.	TRBJ2-7	CASSPGTSGTYEQYF	TGTGCCAGCAGCCCGGGGACTAGCGGGACATACGAGCAGTACTTC
TRBD2	TRBV7-8	.	TRBJ2-1	CASSMAGVQNEQFF	TGTGCCAGCAGCATGGCGGGAGTTCAGAATGAGCAGTTCTTC
.	TRBV20-1	.	TRBJ2-5	CSESASETQYF	TGCAGTGAAAGCGCCAGTGAGACCCAGTACTTC
.	TRBV30	.	TRBJ2-7	CAWSVRAGVGEQYF	TGTGCCTGGAGTGTAAGGGCAGGGGTAGGCGAGCAGTACTTC
TRBD2	TRBV5-4	.	TRBJ2-3	CASTSGGTDTQYF	TGTGCCAGCACGAGCGGGGGCACAGATACGCAGTATTTT
TRBD2	TRBV2	few	TRBJ2-7	CASIIAGGPNEQYF	TGTGCCAGCATTATAGCGGGAGGGCCGAACGAGCAGTACTTC
TRBD1	TRBV11-2	.	TRBJ2-5	CASSSGQGLRETQYF	TGTGCCAGCAGTTCCGGACAGGGACTTCGGGAGACCCAGTACTTC
.	TRBV28	.	TRBJ2-3	CASSLTSRVSTDTQYF	TGTGCCAGCAGTTTAACTAGTCGGGTTAGCACAGATACGCAGTATTTT
TRBD2	TRBV19	.	TRBJ2-1	CASSPRGPLAGGSYNEQFF	TGTGCCAGTAGTCCGAGGGGACCACTAGCGGGAGGCTCCTACAATGAGCAGTTCTTC
TRBD2	TRBV7-6	once	TRBJ2-7	CASSLSPSGRSSYEQYF	TGTGCCAGCAGCTTATCTCCTAGCGGGAGAAGTTCCTACGAGCAGTACTTC
TRBD2	TRBV7-2	.	TRBJ2-3	CASSSGLAGGVDTQYF	TGTGCCAGCAGCTCGGGACTAGCGGGAGGGGTAGATACGCAGTATTTT
.	TRBV9	.	TRBJ1-4	CASSALQGPDEKLFF	TGTGCCAGCAGCGCACTACAGGGCCCGGATGAAAAACTGTTTTTT
.	TRBV7-8	.	TRBJ1-2	CASSPVTGGRSGYTF	TGTGCCAGCAGCCCGGTAACAGGCGGCAGGTCTGGCTACACCTTC
TRBD1	TRBV5-1	.	TRBJ2-7	CASFRGGQGNVGSYEQYF	TGCGCCAGCTTCCGGGGGGGACAGGGGAATGTGGGCTCCTACGAGCAGTACTTC
TRBD2	TRBV5-1	.	TRBJ2-5	CASSSPTSGSSRAQETQYF	TGCGCCAGCAGCTCCCCGACTAGCGGGAGTTCCCGCGCACAAGAGACCCAGTACTTC
TRBD1	TRBV27	.	TRBJ1-2	CASSPGQGGGYTF	TGTGCCAGCAGTCCCGGACAGGGGGGGGGCTACACCTTC
TRBD2	TRBV6-5	.	TRBJ2-3	CASRSSGSRTDTQYF	TGTGCCAGCAGATCTAGCGGGAGCCGCACAGATACGCAGTATTTT
.	TRBV30	.	TRBJ2-7	CAWSRRGYEQYF	TGTGCCTGGAGTCGTAGGGGCTACGAGCAGTACTTC
.	TRBV9	.	TRBJ2-1	CASSKPPPTAYNEQFF	TGTGCCAGCAGCAAGCCCCCCCCGACCGCATACAATGAGCAGTTCTTC
.	TRBV6-5	.	TRBJ1-3	CASRVTSGNTIYF	TGTGCCAGCAGGGTGACCTCTGGAAACACCATATATTTT
TRBD2	TRBV2	.	TRBJ2-3	CASLEAGGPNTQYF	TGTGCCAGCCTCGAGGCGGGAGGGCCGAATACGCAGTATTTT
.	TRBV11-2	.	TRBJ2-1	CASSYGDEQFF	TGTGCCAGCAGCTATGGCGATGAGCAGTTCTTC
.	TRBV7-8	.	TRBJ2-5	CASSRDSQETQYF	TGTGCCAGCAGCCGGGACTCTCAAGAGACCCAGTACTTC
.	TRBV5-1	.	TRBJ2-1	CASSLNSAVEQFF	TGCGCCAGCAGCCTGAATAGCGCGGTTGAGCAGTTCTTC
.	TRBV19	.	TRBJ2-3	CASSRDFSTDTQYF	TGTGCCAGTAGTAGGGACTTTAGCACAGATACGCAGTATTTT
.	TRBV27	.	TRBJ1-4	CASSLEEADSNEKLFF	TGTGCCAGCAGTTTGGAGGAGGCGGACAGTAATGAAAAACTGTTTTTT
.	TRBV9	.	TRBJ2-7	CASSGPGSPYEQYF	TGTGCCAGCAGCGGACCCGGGAGTCCCTACGAGCAGTACTTC
TRBD1	TRBV6-1	.	TRBJ1-5	CASSETGWYSNQPQHF	TGTGCCAGCAGTGAGACAGGGTGGTATAGCAATCAGCCCCAGCATTTT
TRBD2	TRBV7-2	.	TRBJ2-1	CASSLEVSGSEQFF	TGTGCCAGCAGCTTAGAGGTTAGCGGGAGCGAGCAGTTCTTC
TRBD2	TRBV27	few	TRBJ2-3	CASRRGLAGGEDTQYF	TGTGCCAGCAGACGAGGACTAGCGGGAGGGGAAGATACGCAGTATTTT
.	TRBV7-9	.	TRBJ2-3	CASSSDFTDTQYF	TGTGCCAGCAGCTCGGACTTCACAGATACGCAGTATTTT
.	TRBV5-1	.	TRBJ1-4	CASSFGTTNEKLFF	TGCGCCAGCAGCTTCGGTACAACTAATGAAAAACTGTTTTTT
.	TRBV28	once	TRBJ1-5	CASTLDGNSNQPQHF	TGTGCCAGCACCCTGGACGGCAATAGCAATCAGCCCCAGCATTTT
.	TRBV7-8	.	TRBJ1-3	CASSFERPSSGNTIYF	TGTGCCAGCAGCTTCGAAAGACCCAGCTCTGGAAACACCATATATTTT
.	TRBV6-4	.	TRBJ2-1	CASSEGTYNEQFF	TGTGCCAGCAGTGAAGGTACCTACAATGAGCAGTTCTTC
TRBD2	TRBV5-4	.	TRBJ2-5	CASSRAGLAGGDKTQYF	TGTGCCAGCAGCCGCGCAGGACTAGCGGGAGGGGACAAGACCCAGTACTTC
.	TRBV6-1	.	TRBJ2-1	CASSDPPGQSSYNEQFF	TGTGCCAGCAGTGATCCCCCAGGCCAGAGCTCCTACAATGAGCAGTTCTTC
.	TRBV30	.	TRBJ1-1	CAWRGPGASEAFF	TGTGCCTGGAGAGGGCCCGGGGCGAGTGAAGCTTTCTTT
TRBD1	TRBV5-1	few	TRBJ1-1	CASSPGTGNTEAFF	TGCGCCAGCAGCCCAGGGACAGGGAACACTGAAGCTTTCTTT
.	TRBV7-8	.	TRBJ2-7	CASSLAVEQYF	TGTGCCAGCAGCTTAGCGGTCGAGCAGTACTTC